Included here is one T cell receptor beta chain sequence, with context. Its antigen is unknown. The entry originates in a study of shared clonotypes between healthy human individuals. Per germline, CDR1 WNHNN and CDR2 SYGVQD (reference sequence). The length of the CDR3 is 17 residues. Trimming cost V 0 bases and J 1 base, with 15 bases left between them. DNA at 200 ng, 25,000 to 35,000 T cell genomes, went into sorted-subset replicate PCRs. The assay was immunoSEQ multiplex PCR, and TCRdb's table has in-frame clones only and misses some. This table has some 350,000 clones, around two thirds appearing once. Study outcomes and limitations: Naive subsets typically showed greater estimated richness than memory subsets.

The source is a man under 40 in good health. The sample taken for sequencing was memory CD4+ T cells sorted from blood. Documented subset: CD45RA-negative fraction. The J gene is TRBJ1-1, the V gene TRBV10-1; D is ambiguous. The CDR3 region has the DNA TGCGCCAGCAGTGAGTCGGTTGTGGGTGGAAGGAACACTGAAGCTTTCTTT. Encoded protein: CASSESVVGGRNTEAFF.